One sample yielded the 11 T cell receptor beta chains listed below, sequenced in a study of blood T cell repertoires in COVID-19. Sequenced by immunoSEQ multiplex PCR; TCRdb stores in-frame clones only, minus some. The table shows roughly 130,000 clones, with around 80% occurring only once. The sequenced material came from peripheral blood. The receptors come from a man between 70 and 80 years old with acute or convalescent COVID-19.

The chain joins TRBV5-4 to TRBJ1-6; D perhaps matches TRBD1 (6 bases). Germline-derived CDR1 and CDR2 are SGHNT and YYREEE (reference sequence). V was shortened by 3 bases and J by 7 bases, with 14 bases between the two germline ends. The CDR3 sequence is 15 residues long. CDR3 residues: CASSWQGRRNSPLHF. DNA of the CDR3: TGTGCCAGCAGCTGGCAGGGGCGGAGGAATTCACCCCTCCACTTT.

The rearrangement uses TRBV30 and TRBJ2-1, with unresolved D. Germline V gene sequence: CDR1 GTSNPN, CDR2 SVGIG (reference sequence). V shed 1 base and J shed 0 bases, with 13 bases lying between them. The CDR3 runs 16 residues. The CDR3 DNA reads TGTGCCTGGAGTGGGGTTGGCGCTAGCTCCTACAATGAGCAGTTCTTC. Residues: CAWSGVGASSYNEQFF.

This chain's CDR3 is CASSARLYEQYF. The CDR3 DNA reads as TGTGCCAGCAGTGCCCGACTCTACGAGCAGTACTTC. The V gene is TRBV2, the J gene TRBJ2-7; D gene ambiguous. Germline V CDR1 and CDR2: SNHLY, FYNNEI. There are 12 residues in the CDR3. V lost 4 bases and J 3 bases, leaving 7 bases between the germline ends.

The genes are TRBV28 and TRBJ1-4; no clear D. Germline values: CDR1 MDHEN, CDR2 SYDVKM. Trimming took 5 bases from V and 8 from J, leaving 9 bases between them. The CDR3 sequence is 12 residues long. The CDR3 nucleotides read TGTGCCAGCAGTCCCGCGTACGAAAAACTGTTTTTT. It is translated as CASSPAYEKLFF.

This clone occurred once. The chain employs TRBV5-6 and TRBJ2-4; D is possibly TRBD1 (6 bases). Germline CDR1 SGHDT, CDR2 YYEEEE. V was clipped by 2 bases and J by 2 bases, with 8 bases between them. CDR3 length: 14 residues. The CDR3 DNA follows: TGTGCCAGCAGCTTACAGGGATCCAAAAACATTCAGTACTTC. Its protein product is CASSLQGSKNIQYF.

This chain links TRBV5-1 with TRBJ1-1; no firm D call. Trimming took 4 bases from V and 4 from J, leaving 23 bases between them. The CDR3 consists of 17 residues. CDR1 SGHRS and CDR2 YFSETQ come from the germline V gene. The CDR3 DNA reads as TGCGCCAGCAGCCGGCGGGCGGGCATAGGCGATGGCACTGAAGCTTTCTTT. Translated: CASSRRAGIGDGTEAFF.

This rearrangement joins TRBV5-1 to TRBJ2-5, with D possibly matching TRBD1 (5 bases). The CDR3 covers 18 residues. V shed 4 bases and J shed 5 bases, with 27 bases lying between them. Germline assignment: CDR1 SGHRS and CDR2 YFSETQ. The CDR3 is CASSPYSTDEVPQETQYF. CDR3 sequence (DNA): TGCGCCAGCAGCCCGTATTCGACAGACGAAGTTCCCCAGGAGACCCAGTACTTC.

This chain connects TRBV3-1 (or the pseudogene TRBV3-2) to TRBJ1-2; D not resolved. The CDR3 runs 15 residues. Germline assignment: CDR1 LGHDT and CDR2 YNNKEL (reference sequence). V lost 0 bases, J lost 8 bases, and 16 bases lay in between. Written as DNA, the CDR3 is TGTGCCAGCAGCCAAGATATAGGCAGCGGCTTGGGCTACACCTTC. It translates to CASSQDIGSGLGYTF.

CDR3 sequence: CASSRSGTGYGYTF. CDR3 sequence (DNA): TGTGCCAGCAGCCGGTCGGGGACAGGCTATGGCTACACCTTC. J is TRBJ1-2 and V is TRBV3-1 (or the pseudogene TRBV3-2); 8 bases fit TRBD1. Germline assignment: CDR1 LGHDT and CDR2 YNNKEL (reference sequence). Unmatched junction bases numbered 5, after V lost 4 bases and J lost 4 bases. CDR3 length equals 14 residues.

This rearrangement joins TRBV10-2 to TRBJ2-2, with 7 positions matching TRBD2. Trimming cost V 10 bases and J 7 bases; bases outside gene matches: 15. The CDR3 contains 15 residues. Germline V gene lookup returns CDR1 WSHSY and CDR2 SAAADI. CDR3 residues: CATSWGGSGDGELFF. The CDR3 DNA follows: TGCGCCACCTCCTGGGGGGGTAGCGGCGACGGGGAGCTGTTTTTT.

The chain joins TRBV30 to TRBJ1-2; 9 bases map to TRBD1. Per the germline V gene, CDR1 is GTSNPN and CDR2 is SVGIG (reference sequence). The CDR3 has 12 amino acids. J lost 2 bases, V lost 5 bases, and 0 bases had no gene match. CDR3 loop: CAWGQGNYGYTF. As DNA, the CDR3 is TGTGCCTGGGGACAGGGGAACTATGGCTACACCTTC.